Shown below are 5 T cell receptor beta chains from a single sample sequenced in a study of T-cell memory formation after mild COVID-19 (dated by TCRdb to 2020 to 2022). Library preparation employed 5' RACE. The reads were generated on an Illumina NovaSeq 6000. TCRdb ran its own pipeline on the public reads, namely fastp trimming at Q25 and MiXCR clone calling, and kept in-frame beta chains. Rows with a matching CDR3 protein are joined into one entry that keeps the most common DNA and genes. This sample has roughly 600,000 distinct CDR3 sequences in its table, and under 20% of those were observed once. Of the sample, about 12% is held by the ten largest clones. Material: PBMCs or a T cell subset sorted from them (not recorded which). Receptors originate from an adult woman who had mild COVID-19 (a few samples of this study predate the infection). The sample titles of this study are shuffled in the database, so cell type and time point are left out; the donor was told from shared clones.

The gene calls are TRBV7-9 and TRBJ2-7; tentatively, D is TRBD1 or TRBD2 (5 bases each). The CDR3 length is 15 residues. The V gene's germline CDR1 is SEHNR and CDR2 FQNEAQ (reference sequence). V lost 5 bases and J 2 bases, leaving 16 bases between the germline ends. In nucleotides, the CDR3 is TGTGCCAGCAGCGCACCCCTCGGGGACCCCTACGAGCAGTACTTC. Translating it yields CASSAPLGDPYEQYF. Full variable domain (remainder filled in from reference TRBV7-9 and TRBJ2-7): DTGVSQNPRHKITKRGQNVTFRCDPISEHNRLYWYRQTLGQGPEFLTYFQNEAQLEKSRLLSDRFSAERPKGSFSTLEIQRTEQGDSAMYLCASSAPLGDPYEQYFGPGTRLTVT.

This chain links TRBV28 with TRBJ1-3, with D unclear. Looked up from germline, CDR1 is MDHEN and CDR2 is SYDVKM. V lost 2 bases to trimming and J lost 0 bases, with 8 bases between them. The CDR3 has 15 amino acids. The CDR3 region has the DNA TGTGCCAGCAGTTTAACCGACCACTCTGGAAACACCATATATTTT. Translating it yields CASSLTDHSGNTIYF.

V gene TRBV25-1 combines with J gene TRBJ2-3; weak D call: TRBD2 (6 bases). The CDR3 spans 13 residues. Trimming removed 4 bases from V and 4 bases from J, with 9 bases in between. CDR1 MGHDK and CDR2 SYGVNS come from the germline V gene. This CDR3 reads CASSGWGADTQYF. The CDR3 nucleotides read TGTGCCAGCAGTGGATGGGGGGCAGATACGCAGTATTTT.

This clonotype was counted ten times or more. The rearrangement links TRBV18 to TRBJ1-3; D remains unclear. Germline V CDR1 and CDR2: KGHSH, LQKENI. The CDR3 covers 11 residues. V lost 9 bases, J lost 2 bases, and 5 bases lay in between. The CDR3 region has the DNA TGTGCCAGTTCCCCTGGAAACACCATATATTTT. As protein: CASSPGNTIYF. Full variable domain (remainder filled in from reference TRBV18 and TRBJ1-3): NAGVMQNPRHLVRRRGQEARLRCSPMKGHSHVYWYRQLPEEGLKFMVYLQKENIIDESGMPKERFSAEFPKEGPSILRIQQVVRGDSAAYFCASSPGNTIYFGEGSWLTVV.

There are a few counts of this clonotype. The V call is TRBV7-2, the J call TRBJ1-4; D remains unclear. V was pared by 0 bases and J by 3 bases, with 5 bases between. In germline, CDR1 is SGHTA, CDR2 FQGNSA. The CDR3 length is 14 residues. CDR3 nucleotides: TGTGCCAGCAGCTTAGCGGGATCTAATGAAAAACTGTTTTTT. It is translated as CASSLAGSNEKLFF. Combining the CDR3 with reference TRBV7-2 and TRBJ1-4 gives the whole variable domain GAGVSQSPSNKVTEKGKDVELRCDPISGHTALYWYRQSLGQGLEFLIYFQGNSAPDKSGLPSDRFSAERTGGSVSTLTIQRTQQEDSAVYLCASSLAGSNEKLFFGSGTQLSVL.